A single sample is the source of the 12 T cell receptor beta chains below, sequenced in a study of sequential checkpoint blockade in melanoma. Treatment reported: randomized to nivolumab then ipilimumab (arm A) or the reverse (arm B). Clones were sequenced by immunoSEQ multiplex PCR, and TCRdb holds only the in-frame ones, with some missing. The sample records under 15,000 clones, around 20% being singletons. Source: tumor tissue (inferred from file names), taken from a patient given nivolumab and ipilimumab in sequence. All receptors derive from a human donor with melanoma.

The rearrangement links TRBV6-8 to TRBJ2-2; 7 bases fit TRBD1. With 1 base clipped from V and 6 bases from J, the junction kept 2 bases outside the gene matches. Germline-derived CDR1 and CDR2 are MNHGY and SAAAGT. The CDR3 sequence is 14 residues long. The CDR3 region is CASSYWGQSGELFF. CDR3 DNA: TGTGCCAGCAGTTACTGGGGACAGTCCGGGGAGCTGTTTTTT.

The V gene is TRBV6-8, the J gene TRBJ2-3; TRBD2 is a possible D gene (6 bases). Germline V gene lookup returns CDR1 MNHGY and CDR2 SAAAGT. The length of the CDR3 is 15 residues. The ends were cut back, 2 bases at V and 0 bases at J, with 9 bases in the middle. CDR3 residues: CASSYPAGSTDTQYF. Written as DNA, the CDR3 is TGTGCCAGCAGTTACCCGGCGGGAAGCACAGATACGCAGTATTTT.

Only a few counts were recorded for this clone. The chain employs TRBV28 and TRBJ2-3, with 7 bases fitting TRBD1. This CDR3 comprises 16 residues. The trim removed 7 bases at V and 2 bases at J, leaving 12 bases unmatched. The germline V gene has CDR1 MDHEN and CDR2 SYDVKM. CDR3 nucleotide sequence: TGTGCCAGCATTCCGGACAGGCTGCTTCTCACAGATACGCAGTATTTT. Protein sequence: CASIPDRLLLTDTQYF.

This chain joins TRBV29-1 and TRBJ2-1, with TRBD2 matching over 10 bases. CDR3 size: 14 residues. Germline V CDR1 and CDR2: SQVTM, ANQGSEA. Trimming at V came to 5 bases and at J to 10 bases, leaving 11 bases not matched to a gene. In DNA, the CDR3 is TGCAGCGTTTATATAGCGGGGGGACTAAACGAGCAGTTCTTC. It translates to CSVYIAGGLNEQFF.

Ten or more counts support this clone. The chain recombines TRBV11-3 with TRBJ1-2; 7 bases align to TRBD1. The germline CDR1 and CDR2 sequences are SGHNT and YENEEA. With 2 bases clipped from V and 5 bases from J, the junction kept 8 bases outside the gene matches. The CDR3 covers 15 residues. In DNA form, the CDR3 reads TGTGCCAGCAGCTTACCGACAGGGACCAGGTATGGCTACACCTTC. Amino acid sequence: CASSLPTGTRYGYTF.

This clone was recorded many times. The J gene is TRBJ1-6, the V gene TRBV11-3; a possible D gene is TRBD1 (5 bases). CDR3 length: 17 amino acids. Trimming cost V 1 base and J 0 bases, with 10 bases left between them. The germline gives CDR1 SGHNT, CDR2 YENEEA. The CDR3 bases are TGTGCCAGCAGCTTAGGGGCGAGGGGCTCCTATAATTCACCCCTCCACTTT. Encoded protein: CASSLGARGSYNSPLHF.

This clone was counted between two and nine times. The junction departs from the called germline gene at one end, perhaps through a read error. The chain has TRBV4-1 and TRBJ2-5, with 13 bases lining up with TRBD2. Germline CDR1 and CDR2: MGHRA and YSYEKL. This CDR3 comprises 18 residues. The CDR3 loop is CTSSQALTSGGSKETQYF. CDR3 sequence (DNA): TGCACCAGCAGCCAAGCCCTGACTAGCGGGGGGTCAAAAGAGACCCAGTACTTC.

In its sample, this clone is medium-sized. This sequence joins TRBV28 and TRBJ2-2; perhaps TRBD1 as D (5 bases). Trimming took off 1 base at V and 7 bases at J, with 13 bases between the two ends. Germline assignment: CDR1 MDHEN and CDR2 SYDVKM. The CDR3 runs to 15 residues. CDR3 region: CASSLYRPSVGELFF. For the CDR3, the DNA is TGTGCCAGCAGTTTATACAGGCCTAGTGTCGGGGAGCTGTTTTTT.

This clone is labeled large. J is TRBJ1-4 and V is TRBV30, with a tentative D call TRBD1 (5 bases). Trimming removed 5 bases at V and 2 bases at J, with 15 bases between. The CDR3 has 15 residues. In germline, CDR1 is GTSNPN, CDR2 SVGIG (reference sequence). Written as DNA, the CDR3 is TGTGCCTGGGGAGAACTGACAGCGACTAATGAAAAACTGTTTTTT. Amino acids: CAWGELTATNEKLFF.

This clone has a count of ten or more. This chain links TRBV29-1 with TRBJ2-1, with unresolved D. Germline lookup yields CDR1 SQVTM and CDR2 ANQGSEA. This CDR3 contains 9 residues. The V gene lost 4 bases and the J gene lost 11 bases, with 6 bases spanning the gap. CDR3 sequence reads: CSVGGQQFF. CDR3 sequence (DNA): TGCAGCGTTGGTGGGCAGCAGTTCTTC.

V and J are TRBV19 and TRBJ1-4, with 9 bases identical to TRBD1. Losses at the gene ends were 3 bases for V and 7 bases for J; bases not matched to a gene: 3. In germline, CDR1 is LNHDA, CDR2 SQIVND (reference sequence). The CDR3 sequence is 14 residues long. Here the CDR3 reads CASSMGQGVEKLFF. CDR3 DNA sequence: TGTGCCAGTAGTATGGGACAGGGTGTTGAAAAACTGTTTTTT.

This clone is termed medium-sized. The CDR3 region has the DNA TGTGCCAGCAGTCCCGACGGGCTCTATGGCTACACCTTC. The encoded protein is CASSPDGLYGYTF. This sequence joins TRBV6-8 and TRBJ1-2; D gene ambiguous. CDR3 length: 13 residues. CDR1 is MNHGY, CDR2 SAAAGT, per germline. The germline V and J ends were trimmed by 5 bases and 4 bases, with 11 bases remaining between them.